Each of the 21 T cell receptor beta chains below was sequenced from the same sample in a study of T cell repertoires in cytomegalovirus infection. Using its own MiXCR run on the reads, TCRdb lists one record per CDR3 protein. The sample includes roughly 600,000 distinct CDR3 sequences, 20% to 30% of them seen just once. The specimen sequenced was CD8+ T cells from PBMCs. All receptors come from a human donor in good health (CMV status not recorded). Some clones in this sample may be carry-over from other donors' samples.

This clonotype was seen many times. V gene TRBV29-1 combines with J gene TRBJ2-5; 11 bases align to TRBD2. This CDR3 contains 16 residues. The trim removed 0 bases at V and 4 bases at J, leaving 7 bases unmatched. The V gene's germline CDR1 is SQVTM and CDR2 ANQGSEA. The CDR3 nucleotides are TGCAGCGTTGAAGATGGAAGACTAGCGGGGTCAGAGACCCAGTACTTC. Amino acids: CSVEDGRLAGSETQYF.

This clonotype was observed a single time. Given a much more abundant clone one base away, this may be a read error. The J gene is TRBJ2-7, the V gene TRBV7-4; possible D gene TRBD2, 6 bases. Germline V gene data show CDR1 as SGHVT and CDR2 as SQSDAQ. V lost 6 bases and J 6 bases, leaving 15 bases between the germline ends. This CDR3 comprises 13 residues. The CDR3 is CASRRDWEREQYF. CDR3 coding DNA: TGTGCCAGCAGGCGGGACTGGGAGCGCGAGCAGTACTTC.

The rearrangement joins TRBV4-1 to TRBJ2-2; possibly TRBD1 or TRBD2 for D (5 bases each). V was pared by 3 bases and J by 6 bases, with 11 bases between. CDR1 and CDR2 (germline): MGHRA, YSYEKL. The CDR3 consists of 14 residues. CDR3 protein: CASSQVGGPGELFF. The CDR3 region has the DNA TGCGCCAGCAGCCAGGTTGGGGGACCCGGGGAGCTGTTTTTT.

This clonotype has a handful of counts. The rearrangement joins TRBV29-1 to TRBJ1-1, with a tentative D call TRBD1 (5 bases). The germline V gene has CDR1 SQVTM and CDR2 ANQGSEA. This CDR3 contains 19 residues. V was shortened by 0 bases and J by 1 base, with 24 bases between the two germline ends. Here the CDR3 DNA reads TGCAGCGTTGAAGATCTCTCGGAGGGGCCGCTAGGTGAGAACACTGAAGCTTTCTTT. Its translation: CSVEDLSEGPLGENTEAFF.

This clonotype was seen more than once but under ten times. The J gene is TRBJ2-2, the V gene TRBV5-1; TRBD1 matches 7 bases. The ends lost 3 bases at V and 0 bases at J; junction bases unmatched: 2. The CDR3 runs to 15 residues. Germline lookup yields CDR1 SGHRS and CDR2 YFSETQ. CDR3 DNA sequence: TGCGCCAGCAGCTGGGGACAGACGAACACCGGGGAGCTGTTTTTT. Translation gives CASSWGQTNTGELFF. The whole variable domain, filled in from reference TRBV5-1 and TRBJ2-2, reads KAGVTQTPRYLIKTRGQQVTLSCSPISGHRSVSWYQQTPGQGLQFLFEYFSETQRNKGNFPGRFSGRQFSNSRSEMNVSTLELGDSALYLCASSWGQTNTGELFFGEGSRLTVL.

The table lists this clonotype with a few counts. J is TRBJ2-3 and V is TRBV2; tentative D call: TRBD2 (7 bases). This CDR3 region has 13 residues. Between the trimmed V and J ends, which lost 10 bases and 3 bases, there was a span of 14 bases. Germline values: CDR1 SNHLY, CDR2 FYNNEI. The DNA of the CDR3 is TGTGCCATTCCCGGGGGGCTTACAGATACGCAGTATTTT. Its protein product is CAIPGGLTDTQYF.

Regarding this clonotype: A much bigger clone sits one base away, suggesting this may be a read error. This chain connects TRBV7-6 to TRBJ1-1; maybe TRBD1 (6 bases). V lost 1 base and J 4 bases, leaving 13 bases between the germline ends. The length of the CDR3 is 15 residues. In germline, CDR1 is SGHVS, CDR2 FNYEAQ. CDR3 loop: CASSLDPGVGTEAFF. CDR3 in DNA: TGTGCCAGCAGCTTAGATCCAGGGGTGGGCACTGAAGCTTTCTTT. Filled out from reference TRBV7-6 and TRBJ1-1, the complete variable domain reads GAGVSQSPRYKVTKRGQDVALRCDPISGHVSLYWYRQALGQGPEFLTYFNYEAQQDKSGLPNDRFSAERPEGSISTLTIQRTEQRDSAMYRCASSLDPGVGTEAFFGQGTRLTVV.

This clonotype was found many times. V usage is TRBV7-6 and J usage is TRBJ2-2; 8 bases fit TRBD2. This CDR3 is built from 16 residues. Per germline, CDR1 SGHVS and CDR2 FNYEAQ. The trim removed 2 bases at V and 3 bases at J, leaving 5 bases unmatched. The CDR3 sequence is CASSLSGGPYTGELFF. The CDR3 coding sequence is TGTGCCAGCAGCTTAAGCGGGGGACCTTACACCGGGGAGCTGTTTTTT.

This clonotype was recorded a few times. V is TRBV6-2 or TRBV6-3 and J is TRBJ2-7, with 10 positions matching TRBD1. Per the germline V gene, CDR1 is MNHEY and CDR2 is SVGEGT. The CDR3 is 16 residues long. V dropped 6 bases and J dropped 4; count of bases not matched to a gene: 12. CDR3 DNA sequence: TGTGCCAGCAGACCCAGGGACAGGGGAGCATTGTACGAGCAGTACGTC. It is translated as CASRPRDRGALYEQYV.

In its sample, this clonotype was seen many times. DNA of the CDR3: TGTGCCAGCAGCGCGGGACAGGGGGCGCGTGAGACCCAGTACTTC. It yields the protein CASSAGQGARETQYF. The chain has TRBV7-3 and TRBJ2-5; 12 bases map to TRBD1. From germline, CDR1 is SGHTA and CDR2 FQGTGA. This CDR3 has 15 residues. The trim removed 5 bases at V and 5 bases at J, leaving 6 bases unmatched.

Only a few counts were recorded for this clonotype. This chain connects TRBV6-5 to TRBJ1-6; 11 bases are a match to TRBD1. V was clipped by 2 bases and J by 10 bases; unmatched bases: 1. The CDR3 contains 14 residues. From germline, CDR1 is MNHEY and CDR2 SVGAGI. The CDR3, as DNA: TGTGCCAGCAGTTACGGGACAGGGGGATCACCCCTCCACTTT. Translating gives CASSYGTGGSPLHF.

This clonotype was observed once. The junction departs from germline at one end; a sequencing error may be responsible. The V and J genes are TRBV11-2 and TRBJ2-2; either TRBD1 or TRBD2 may supply D (5 bases each). Germline values: CDR1 SGHAT, CDR2 FQNNGV. The CDR3 extends over 16 amino acids. CDR3 region: CASSLDQRGRTGELFF. The DNA of the CDR3 is TGCGCCAGCAGCTTAGATCAGAGGGGCCGCACCGGGGAGCTGTTTTTT. Drawing the rest from reference TRBV11-2 and TRBJ2-2, the complete variable domain is EAGVAQSPRYKIIEKRQSVAFWCNPISGHATLYWYQQILGQGPKLLIQFQNNGVVDDSQLPKDRFSAERLKGVDSTLKIQPAKLEDSAVYLCASSLDQRGRTGELFFGEGSRLTVL.

V gene TRBV4-1 combines with J gene TRBJ2-3, with 15 positions matching TRBD2. V shed 0 bases, J shed 6 bases, and the junction held 1 base outside the gene matches. Germline V gene lookup returns CDR1 MGHRA and CDR2 YSYEKL. This CDR3 is 16 amino acids long. CDR3 coding DNA: TGCGCCAGCAGCCAAGATGGGACTAGCGGGGGGGATACGCAGTATTTT. This translates into CASSQDGTSGGDTQYF.

Concerning this clonotype itself: This clone may be a read error of a much larger clone one base away. The J gene is TRBJ2-5, the V gene TRBV7-9, with D maybe TRBD1 (5 bases). The CDR3 length is 15 residues. The V end lost 2 bases, the J end lost 3 bases, and 13 bases lay between the germline ends. Germline lookup yields CDR1 SEHNR and CDR2 FQNEAQ (reference sequence). The DNA of the CDR3 is TGTGCCAGCAGCTTATGCAGGGCAAGAGAAGAGACCCAGTACTTC. It translates to CASSLCRAREETQYF.

The chain links TRBV29-1 to TRBJ2-1, with D unclear. V shed 6 bases and J shed 5 bases, with 20 bases lying between them. CDR1 and CDR2 (germline): SQVTM, ANQGSEA. The CDR3 consists of 15 residues. The CDR3 nucleotides read TGCAGCGTCGCCTATATCGCGACCGTTGACAATGAGCAGTTCTTC. Translating gives CSVAYIATVDNEQFF.

Details on this clonotype: Being one base from a much bigger clone, this may be a read error. V is TRBV10-3 and J is TRBJ2-3; maybe TRBD2 (5 bases). CDR3 length equals 13 residues. Germline CDR1 ENHRY, CDR2 SYGVKD. Trimming left V 3 bases short and J 4 bases short, with 8 bases between. CDR3: CAISDDGADTQYF. CDR3 DNA sequence: TGTGCCATCAGTGATGACGGGGCAGATACGCAGTATTTT.

This chain joins TRBV12-3 or TRBV12-4 and TRBJ2-7, with 9 bases matching TRBD1. There are 13 residues in the CDR3. Here the CDR3 DNA reads TGTGTCAGCAGTCTGGGACAGGGCTACGAGCAGTACGTC. It specifies CVSSLGQGYEQYV.

This clonotype was observed many times. This chain connects TRBV7-9 to TRBJ1-1; D not resolved. The CDR3 is 15 amino acids. Germline V CDR1 and CDR2: SEHNR, FQNEAQ (reference sequence). V was cut by 0 bases and J by 5 bases, with 13 bases left in between. The CDR3 region has the DNA TGTGCCAGCAGCTTAGCGAAGGCGGGCGCAACTGAAGCTTTCTTT. As protein: CASSLAKAGATEAFF.

This chain links TRBV6-6 with TRBJ1-1; D remains unclear. The CDR3 is 14 amino acids. V was cut by 5 bases and J by 3 bases, with 13 bases left in between. CDR1 and CDR2 (germline): MNHNY, SVGAGI (reference sequence). The CDR3 loop is CASSPSFLDTEAFF. Written as DNA, the CDR3 is TGTGCCAGCAGTCCTTCCTTTCTAGACACTGAAGCTTTCTTT.

The table lists this clonotype with many counts. This sequence joins TRBV4-1 and TRBJ2-2; D gene uncertain. The V gene lost 0 bases and the J gene lost 4 bases, with 6 bases spanning the gap. The CDR3 spans 14 residues. Germline lookup yields CDR1 MGHRA and CDR2 YSYEKL. CDR3 sequence reads: CASSQEKFTGELFF. As DNA, the CDR3 is TGCGCCAGCAGCCAAGAAAAATTCACCGGGGAGCTGTTTTTT.

The rearrangement joins TRBV28 to TRBJ2-5; D ambiguous. Germline loops: CDR1 MDHEN, CDR2 SYDVKM. Trimming took 5 bases from V and 2 from J, leaving 21 bases between them. The CDR3 is 17 amino acids. In DNA, the CDR3 is TGTGCCAGCAGTACCCCTGACTGGGCCCCTAGGCAAGAGACCCAGTACTTC. Amino acids: CASSTPDWAPRQETQYF.